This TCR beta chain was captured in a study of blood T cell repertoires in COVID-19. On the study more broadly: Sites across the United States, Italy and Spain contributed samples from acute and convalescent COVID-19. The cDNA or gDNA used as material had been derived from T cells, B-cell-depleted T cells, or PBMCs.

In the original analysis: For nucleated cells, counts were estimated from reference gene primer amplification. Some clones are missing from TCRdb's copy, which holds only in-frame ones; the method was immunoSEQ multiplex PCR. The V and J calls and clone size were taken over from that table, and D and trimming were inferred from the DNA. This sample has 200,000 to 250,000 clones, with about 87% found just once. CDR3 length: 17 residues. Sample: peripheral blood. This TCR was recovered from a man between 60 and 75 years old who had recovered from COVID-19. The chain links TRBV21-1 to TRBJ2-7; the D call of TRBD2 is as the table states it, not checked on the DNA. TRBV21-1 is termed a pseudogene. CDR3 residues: CASSGPTSGGTSYEQYF. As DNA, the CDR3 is TGTGCCAGCAGCGGTCCCACTAGCGGGGGGACCTCCTACGAGCAGTACTTC.